This T cell receptor (beta chain) was sequenced for a study of identical twins. Regarding the study as a whole: Twin-shared out-of-frame alpha sequences showed excess low generation probability.

There are 15 residues in the CDR3. From germline, CDR1 is SEHNR and CDR2 FQNEAQ (reference sequence). The ends lost 2 bases at V and 8 bases at J; junction bases unmatched: 6. This clonotype has a count of ten or more. What it binds is not known. Template switching added a universal primer site; cDNA carried unique molecular identifiers. MiXCR, applied by TCRdb to the 5' RACE reads, yields one record per CDR3 protein. Of around 280,000 distinct CDR3 sequences detected, roughly 8.6% appear once; the ten largest clones hold less than 2.5%. These data were likewise used in another study, on yellow fever vaccine responses in identical twins.

This TCR was sampled from a woman under 30 in good health. Sequenced material: memory (CD45RO+) T cells sorted from blood. This chain connects TRBV7-9 to TRBJ1-4; 9 bases agree with TRBD1. The CDR3 spells CASSLTGGAGEKLFF. As DNA, the CDR3 is TGTGCCAGCAGCTTAACAGGGGGCGCGGGCGAAAAACTGTTTTTT.